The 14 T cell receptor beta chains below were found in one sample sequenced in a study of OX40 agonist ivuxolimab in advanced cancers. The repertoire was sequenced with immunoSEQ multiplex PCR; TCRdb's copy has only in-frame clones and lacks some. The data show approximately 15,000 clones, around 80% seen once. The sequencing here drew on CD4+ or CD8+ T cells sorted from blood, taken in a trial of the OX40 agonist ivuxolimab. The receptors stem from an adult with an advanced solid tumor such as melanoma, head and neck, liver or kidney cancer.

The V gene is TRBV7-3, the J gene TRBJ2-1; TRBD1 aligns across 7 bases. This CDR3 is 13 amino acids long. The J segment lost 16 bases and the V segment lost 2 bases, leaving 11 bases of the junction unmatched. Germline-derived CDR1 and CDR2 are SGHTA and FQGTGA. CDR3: CASSLLPGGIQFF. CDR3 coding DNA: TGTGCCAGCAGCTTACTCCCAGGGGGTATTCAATTCTTC.

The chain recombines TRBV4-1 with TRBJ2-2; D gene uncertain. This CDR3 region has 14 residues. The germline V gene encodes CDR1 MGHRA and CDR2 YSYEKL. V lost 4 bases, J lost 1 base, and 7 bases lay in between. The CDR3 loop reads CASSPSKNTGELFF. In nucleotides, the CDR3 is TGCGCCAGCAGCCCGTCAAAGAACACCGGGGAGCTGTTTTTT.

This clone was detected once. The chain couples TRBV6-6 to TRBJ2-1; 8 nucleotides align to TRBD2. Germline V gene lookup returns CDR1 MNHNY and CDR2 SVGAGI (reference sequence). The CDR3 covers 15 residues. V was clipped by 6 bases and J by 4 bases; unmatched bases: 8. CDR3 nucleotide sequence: TGTGCCAGCAGCGTTACTAGCGGATTTTACAATGAGCAGTTCTTC. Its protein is CASSVTSGFYNEQFF.

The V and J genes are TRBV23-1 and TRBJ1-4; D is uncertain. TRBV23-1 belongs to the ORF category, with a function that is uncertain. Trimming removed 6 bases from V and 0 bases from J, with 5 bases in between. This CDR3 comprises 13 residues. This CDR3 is CASREPTNEKLFF. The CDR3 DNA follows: TGCGCCAGCAGGGAACCAACTAATGAAAAACTGTTTTTT.

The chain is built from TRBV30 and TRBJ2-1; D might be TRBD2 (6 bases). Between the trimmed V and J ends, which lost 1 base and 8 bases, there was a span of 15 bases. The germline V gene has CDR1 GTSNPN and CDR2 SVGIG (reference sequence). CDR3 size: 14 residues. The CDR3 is CAWSATGTGDEQFF. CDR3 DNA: TGTGCCTGGAGTGCGACGGGGACGGGGGATGAGCAGTTCTTC.

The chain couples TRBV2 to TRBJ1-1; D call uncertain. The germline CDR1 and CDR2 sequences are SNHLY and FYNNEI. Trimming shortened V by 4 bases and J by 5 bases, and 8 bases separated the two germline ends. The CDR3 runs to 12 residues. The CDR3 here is CASSGWSTEAFF. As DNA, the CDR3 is TGTGCCAGCAGTGGTTGGTCAACTGAAGCTTTCTTT.

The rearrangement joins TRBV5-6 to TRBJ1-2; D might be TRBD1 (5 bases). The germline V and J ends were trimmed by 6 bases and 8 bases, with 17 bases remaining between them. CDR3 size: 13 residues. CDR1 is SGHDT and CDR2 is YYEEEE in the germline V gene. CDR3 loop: CASTTRGLRGYTF. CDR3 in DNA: TGTGCCAGCACCACAAGGGGTCTAAGGGGCTACACCTTC.

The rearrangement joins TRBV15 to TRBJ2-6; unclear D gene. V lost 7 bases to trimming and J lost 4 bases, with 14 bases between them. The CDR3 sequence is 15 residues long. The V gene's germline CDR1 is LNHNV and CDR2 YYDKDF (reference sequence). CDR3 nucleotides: TGTGCCACCACCGACATCATGGCCGGGGCCAACGTCCTGACTTTC. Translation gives CATTDIMAGANVLTF.

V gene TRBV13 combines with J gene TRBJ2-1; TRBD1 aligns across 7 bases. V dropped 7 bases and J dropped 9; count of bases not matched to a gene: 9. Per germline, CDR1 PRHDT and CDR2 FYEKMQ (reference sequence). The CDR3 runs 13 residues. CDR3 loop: CASIKQGFAEQFF. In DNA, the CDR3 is TGTGCCAGCATCAAACAGGGGTTCGCTGAGCAGTTCTTC.

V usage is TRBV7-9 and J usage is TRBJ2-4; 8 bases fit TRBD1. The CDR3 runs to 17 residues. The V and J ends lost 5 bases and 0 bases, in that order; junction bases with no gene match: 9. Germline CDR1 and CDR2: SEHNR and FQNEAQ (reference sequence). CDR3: CASSNTDRGLAKNIQYF. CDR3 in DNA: TGTGCCAGCAGCAACACCGACAGGGGACTAGCCAAAAACATTCAGTACTTC.

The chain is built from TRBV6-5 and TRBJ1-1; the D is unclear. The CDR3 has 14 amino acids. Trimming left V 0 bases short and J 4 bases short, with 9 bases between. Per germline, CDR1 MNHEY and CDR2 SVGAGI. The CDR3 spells CASSYSRAGTEAFF. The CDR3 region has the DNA TGTGCCAGCAGTTACTCTCGGGCAGGCACTGAAGCTTTCTTT.

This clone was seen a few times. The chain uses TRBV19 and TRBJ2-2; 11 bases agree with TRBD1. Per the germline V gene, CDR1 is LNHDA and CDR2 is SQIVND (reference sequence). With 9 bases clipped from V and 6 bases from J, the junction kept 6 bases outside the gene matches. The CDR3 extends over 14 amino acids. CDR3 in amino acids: CASRDRGTPGELFF. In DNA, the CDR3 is TGTGCCAGCCGGGACAGGGGGACGCCCGGGGAGCTGTTTTTT.

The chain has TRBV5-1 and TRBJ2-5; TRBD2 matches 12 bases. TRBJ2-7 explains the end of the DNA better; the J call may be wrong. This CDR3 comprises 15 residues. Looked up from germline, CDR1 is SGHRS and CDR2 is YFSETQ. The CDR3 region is CASSLSLAGGHEQYF. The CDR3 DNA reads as TGCGCCAGCAGCTTGAGCCTAGCGGGAGGGCACGAGCAGTACTTC.

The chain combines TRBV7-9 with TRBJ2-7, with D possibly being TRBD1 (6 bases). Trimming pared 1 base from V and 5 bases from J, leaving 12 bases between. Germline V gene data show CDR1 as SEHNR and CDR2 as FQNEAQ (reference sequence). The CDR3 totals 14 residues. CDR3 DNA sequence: TGTGCCAGCAGCTTAGAGGTGGGGGCCCACGAGCAGTACTTC. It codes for CASSLEVGAHEQYF.